This is a list of T cell receptor beta chains from one sample in a study of T-cell memory formation after mild COVID-19. MiXCR was run by TCRdb on the 5' RACE reads, yielding one entry per CDR3 protein. The sample has about 560,000 distinct CDR3 sequences; about 20% are singletons. The specimen sequenced was PBMCs or a T cell subset sorted from them (not recorded which). The receptors here all came from an adult woman who had mild COVID-19 (a few samples of this study predate the infection). Cell type and time point are not known. Each CDR3 is given with its conserved first and last residue. A D gene is named only where the DNA matches it firmly. The size of a clone is reported for some rows only, either as once, few or many, or as a class for expanded clones.

J gene | D gene | clone size | V gene | CDR3 protein | CDR3 DNA
TRBJ2-2 | . | . | TRBV12-3/TRBV12-4 | CASSHGATVLGELFF | TGTGCCAGCAGCCACGGGGCCACGGTCCTCGGGGAGCTGTTTTTT
TRBJ2-3 | TRBD1 | few | TRBV2 | CASRAPDREVSDTQYF | TGTGCCAGCAGGGCTCCGGACAGGGAAGTTTCAGATACGCAGTATTTT
TRBJ2-1 | . | . | TRBV21-1 | CASSNSLARGNEQFF | TGTGCCAGCAGCAATTCCCTAGCACGGGGCAATGAGCAGTTCTTC
TRBJ2-7 | . | few | TRBV18 | CASSPGGRLSYEQYF | TGTGCCAGCTCACCAGGGGGACGGCTCTCCTACGAGCAGTACTTC
TRBJ2-7 | . | . | TRBV2 | CASRRKEYEQYF | TGTGCCAGCAGGAGAAAGGAATACGAGCAGTACTTC
TRBJ1-1 | TRBD1 | few | TRBV6-5 | CASNMGTAIRSEAFF | TGTGCCAGCAACATGGGGACAGCTATTAGAAGTGAAGCTTTCTTT
TRBJ1-6 | . | many | TRBV7-2 | CASSPGPDAYSPLHF | TGTGCCAGCAGCCCCGGACCGGACGCCTATTCACCCCTCCACTTT
TRBJ2-1 | TRBD2 | . | TRBV5-1 | CASSFEEAGALNEQFF | TGCGCCAGCAGCTTTGAGGAAGCGGGGGCCCTCAATGAGCAGTTCTTC
TRBJ1-2 | . | . | TRBV7-2 | CASSLAQRNYGYTF | TGTGCCAGCAGCTTAGCGCAGAGGAACTATGGCTACACCTTC
TRBJ1-1 | . | . | TRBV15 | CATSRTPPTGGWTEAFF | TGTGCCACCAGCAGGACCCCGCCGACGGGGGGGTGGACTGAAGCTTTCTTT
TRBJ2-1 | TRBD2 | many | TRBV28 | CASSGGGDTNEQFF | TGTGCCAGTTCGGGGGGGGGAGACACCAATGAGCAGTTCTTC
TRBJ2-1 | . | . | TRBV5-1 | CASSAVSDNEQFF | TGCGCCAGCAGCGCAGTTAGCGACAATGAGCAGTTCTTC
TRBJ1-1 | . | few | TRBV6-5 | CASSYSRDRYTEAFF | TGTGCCAGCAGTTACTCCCGGGACCGGTACACTGAAGCTTTCTTT
TRBJ2-3 | . | few | TRBV19 | CASSPGNTDTQYF | TGTGCCAGTTCCCCAGGGAACACAGATACGCAGTATTTT
TRBJ1-5 | TRBD1 | . | TRBV7-2 | CASSRDRGEQPQHF | TGTGCCAGCAGTCGGGACAGGGGGGAACAGCCCCAGCATTTT
TRBJ2-7 | . | . | TRBV21-1 | CASSNWTSGTSYEQYF | TGTGCCAGCAGCAACTGGACTAGCGGGACCTCCTACGAGCAGTACTTC
TRBJ2-7 | . | few | TRBV25-1 | CASREGKQYF | TGTGCCAGCAGGGAGGGGAAGCAGTACTTC
TRBJ2-1 | . | . | TRBV4-3 | CASSQEIRDSYNEQFF | TGCGCCAGCAGCCAAGAAATCCGCGACTCCTACAATGAGCAGTTCTTC
TRBJ2-5 | TRBD2 | many | TRBV25-1 | CASSDKGGRAGLETQYF | TGTGCCAGCAGTGACAAGGGTGGGAGGGCTGGACTGGAGACCCAGTACTTC
TRBJ2-1 | TRBD2 | . | TRBV29-1 | CSVEVSGRAGHEQFF | TGCAGCGTTGAAGTTAGCGGGAGGGCCGGCCATGAGCAGTTCTTC
TRBJ1-5 | . | . | TRBV4-2 | CASSQEGGLVYSNQPQHF | TGTGCCAGCAGCCAAGAAGGGGGTCTTGTCTATAGCAATCAGCCCCAGCATTTT
TRBJ1-2 | . | . | TRBV5-1 | CASSLARGQMDGYTF | TGCGCCAGCAGCTTGGCCCGGGGGCAGATGGATGGCTACACCTTC